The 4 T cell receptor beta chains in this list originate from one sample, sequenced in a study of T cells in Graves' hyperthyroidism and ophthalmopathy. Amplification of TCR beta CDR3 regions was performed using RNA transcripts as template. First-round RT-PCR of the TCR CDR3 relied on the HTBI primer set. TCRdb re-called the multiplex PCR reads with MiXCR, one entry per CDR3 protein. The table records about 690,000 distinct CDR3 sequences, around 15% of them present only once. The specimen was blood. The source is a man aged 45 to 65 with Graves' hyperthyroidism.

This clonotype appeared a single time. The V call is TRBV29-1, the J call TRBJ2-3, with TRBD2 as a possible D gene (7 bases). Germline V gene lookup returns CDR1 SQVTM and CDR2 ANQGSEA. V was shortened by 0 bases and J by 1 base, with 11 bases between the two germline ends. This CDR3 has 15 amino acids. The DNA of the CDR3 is TGCAGCGTTGAAGAGGCGGGGGCGCGCACAGATACGCAGTATTTT. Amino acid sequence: CSVEEAGARTDTQYF.

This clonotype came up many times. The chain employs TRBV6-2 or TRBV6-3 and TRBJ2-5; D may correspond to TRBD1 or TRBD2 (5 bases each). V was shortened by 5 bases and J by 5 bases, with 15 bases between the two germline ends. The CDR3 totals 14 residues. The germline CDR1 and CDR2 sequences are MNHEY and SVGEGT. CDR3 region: CASSEWGREETQYF. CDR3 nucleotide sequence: TGTGCCAGCAGTGAGTGGGGCAGGGAGGAGACCCAGTACTTC.

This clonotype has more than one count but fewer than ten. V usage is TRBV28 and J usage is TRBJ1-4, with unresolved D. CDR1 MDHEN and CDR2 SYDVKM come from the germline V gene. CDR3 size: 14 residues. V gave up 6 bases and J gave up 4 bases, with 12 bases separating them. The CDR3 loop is CASRASWVNEKLFF. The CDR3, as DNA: TGTGCCAGCAGGGCCAGTTGGGTTAATGAAAAACTGTTTTTT.

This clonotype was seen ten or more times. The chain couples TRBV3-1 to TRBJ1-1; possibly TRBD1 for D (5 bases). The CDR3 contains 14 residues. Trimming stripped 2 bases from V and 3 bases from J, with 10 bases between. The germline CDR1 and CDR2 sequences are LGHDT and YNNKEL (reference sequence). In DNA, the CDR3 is TGTGCCAGCAGCCAAAACGGGGCGGACACTGAAGCTTTCTTT. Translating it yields CASSQNGADTEAFF.